The rows below give T cell receptor beta chains drawn from one sample of a study of beta chain features in type 1 diabetes. Profiled with immunoSEQ multiplex PCR; TCRdb holds only in-frame clones, not every one. The table shows 250,000 to 300,000 clones, with roughly a quarter occurring only once. Sequencing input: naive CD4+ T cells from blood. These receptors all come from a woman aged 25 to 39 with type 1 diabetes. Both conserved end residues are part of each CDR3. The D gene is left open where the match is weak. Only part of the rows carry a size: once, few, many, or a class if the clone is expanded.

CDR3aa | CDR3nt | abundance | j_gene | d_gene | v_gene
CSVARQGIQETQYF | TGCAGCGTTGCCCGCCAGGGAATCCAAGAGACCCAGTACTTC | . | TRBJ2-5 | . | TRBV29-1
CSVRQGPHSGANVLTF | TGCAGCGTTAGGCAGGGGCCCCACTCTGGGGCCAACGTCCTGACTTTC | few | TRBJ2-6 | . | TRBV29-1
CASSLGQGWYNEQFF | TGTGCCAGCAGCCTGGGGCAGGGTTGGTACAATGAGCAGTTCTTC | . | TRBJ2-1 | . | TRBV14
CSVGGWEVGTEAFF | TGCAGCGTCGGCGGCTGGGAGGTGGGTACTGAAGCTTTCTTT | . | TRBJ1-1 | . | TRBV29-1
CAWSARGNQPQHF | TGTGCCTGGAGTGCACGGGGCAATCAGCCCCAGCATTTT | . | TRBJ1-5 | . | TRBV30
CAWVQNLNTEAFF | TGTGCCTGGGTACAGAACTTGAACACTGAAGCTTTCTTT | . | TRBJ1-1 | . | TRBV30
CSVEYVGSGITEAFF | TGCAGCGTTGAATACGTGGGATCCGGGATAACTGAAGCTTTCTTT | few | TRBJ1-1 | . | TRBV29-1
CASSEWSGNEQYF | TGTGCCAGCAGTGAGTGGTCGGGGAACGAGCAGTACTTC | . | TRBJ2-7 | . | TRBV25-1
CASSFHRGGETQYF | TGTGCCAGCAGTTTCCACAGGGGCGGAGAGACCCAGTACTTC | . | TRBJ2-5 | TRBD1 | TRBV28
CASSLVTSGMYEQYF | TGTGCCAGCAGTTTAGTGACTAGCGGGATGTACGAGCAGTACTTC | . | TRBJ2-7 | TRBD2 | TRBV27
CASSLTISYEQYF | TGTGCCAGCAGTTTAACCATTAGCTACGAGCAGTACTTC | few | TRBJ2-7 | . | TRBV28
CASSTSTDTQYF | TGCGCCAGCAGCACAAGCACAGATACGCAGTATTTT | . | TRBJ2-3 | . | TRBV5-1
CASSLAGTANQPQHF | TGTGCCAGCAGCTTAGCCGGGACAGCAAATCAGCCCCAGCATTTT | . | TRBJ1-5 | TRBD1 | TRBV7-9
CSAVTGWLQPQHF | TGCAGCGCGGTGACAGGGTGGCTTCAGCCCCAGCATTTT | few | TRBJ1-5 | TRBD1 | TRBV29-1
CATSRDLVEGQPQHF | TGTGCCACCAGCAGAGATCTGGTGGAGGGTCAGCCCCAGCATTTT | once | TRBJ1-5 | . | TRBV15
CASSLGGTAVRETQYF | TGTGCCAGCAGCTTAGGGGGGACAGCCGTACGGGAGACCCAGTACTTC | few | TRBJ2-5 | TRBD1 | TRBV7-8
CSVEELAGGTDTQYF | TGCAGCGTTGAAGAACTAGCGGGAGGCACAGATACGCAGTATTTT | few | TRBJ2-3 | TRBD2 | TRBV29-1
CASSASGSNYGNEQFF | TGTGCCAGCAGCGCGTCAGGGTCCAATTACGGCAATGAGCAGTTCTTC | . | TRBJ2-1 | . | TRBV9
CASSLSTGTQYF | TGTGCCAGCAGTTTGAGTACGGGGACCCAGTACTTC | few | TRBJ2-5 | . | TRBV28
CASSQGAGSYGYTF | TGCGCCAGCAGCCAAGGGGCAGGAAGCTATGGCTACACCTTC | . | TRBJ1-2 | . | TRBV4-1
CASSPGTTSTDTQYF | TGTGCCAGCAGCCCCGGGACTACTAGCACAGATACGCAGTATTTT | . | TRBJ2-3 | TRBD2 | TRBV9
CASSLGSGGYEQYF | TGTGCCAGCAGCTTAGGTTCAGGGGGGTACGAGCAGTACTTC | few | TRBJ2-7 | . | TRBV11-2
CASSPGGQFYNEQFF | TGTGCCAGCAGCCCTGGGGGACAGTTCTACAATGAGCAGTTCTTC | few | TRBJ2-1 | TRBD1 | TRBV9
CASRSTGPGAQYF | TGTGCCAGCCGATCGACAGGGCCCGGGGCCCAGTACTTC | . | TRBJ2-5 | TRBD1 | TRBV27
CAWSVRGTYGYTF | TGTGCCTGGAGTGTGAGGGGGACCTATGGCTACACCTTC | few | TRBJ1-2 | . | TRBV30
CAWSVRSREQYF | TGTGCCTGGAGTGTACGGAGCCGGGAGCAGTACTTC | once | TRBJ2-7 | . | TRBV30
CASSQLTGGGDTQYF | TGTGCCAGCAGCCAACTGACCGGAGGGGGCGATACGCAGTATTTT | . | TRBJ2-3 | . | TRBV14
CASSVQGALSGANVLTF | TGTGCCAGCAGTGTTCAGGGGGCGCTCAGTGGGGCCAACGTCCTGACTTTC | few | TRBJ2-6 | TRBD1 | TRBV2
CASSQEPDRGQLYYNEQFF | TGTGCCAGCAGCCAAGAACCGGACAGGGGGCAACTTTACTACAATGAGCAGTTCTTC | few | TRBJ2-1 | TRBD1 | TRBV4-2
CASSPDRGGTEAFF | TGTGCCAGCAGCCCAGACAGGGGGGGTACTGAAGCTTTCTTT | few | TRBJ1-1 | TRBD1 | TRBV7-6
CASSFGFTFYEQYF | TGTGCCAGCAGCTTTGGCTTCACCTTTTACGAGCAGTACTTC | . | TRBJ2-7 | . | TRBV7-8
CASSQGGGRAQETQYF | TGCGCCAGCAGCCAAGGGGGAGGCAGGGCCCAAGAGACCCAGTACTTC | once | TRBJ2-5 | . | TRBV4-1
CSVEGRLGDTQYF | TGCAGCGTTGAAGGGCGACTGGGAGATACGCAGTATTTT | . | TRBJ2-3 | . | TRBV29-1
CASSPRQGLEKTDTQYF | TGTGCCAGCAGCCCACGACAGGGGTTAGAGAAGACAGATACGCAGTATTTT | . | TRBJ2-3 | TRBD1 | TRBV9
CASRTLSLAEETQYF | TGTGCCAGCAGGACCTTATCACTAGCGGAAGAGACCCAGTACTTC | . | TRBJ2-5 | TRBD2 | TRBV11-2
CASRDRGSSYNEQFF | TGTGCCAGCAGGGACAGGGGGAGCTCCTACAATGAGCAGTTCTTC | . | TRBJ2-1 | TRBD1 | TRBV6-1
CASSPGTSGTNEQFF | TGTGCCAGCAGCCCCGGGACTAGCGGGACTAATGAGCAGTTCTTC | few | TRBJ2-1 | TRBD2 | TRBV7-3
CASSSGTSVYEQYF | TGTGCCAGCTCCTCCGGGACTTCGGTCTACGAGCAGTACTTC | . | TRBJ2-7 | . | TRBV18
CASSARQGNTEAFF | TGTGCCAGCAGCGCGAGACAGGGGAACACTGAAGCTTTCTTT | . | TRBJ1-1 | TRBD1 | TRBV7-9
CSDLAGGTDTQYF | TGCAGCGACCTAGCGGGAGGAACAGATACGCAGTATTTT | few | TRBJ2-3 | TRBD2 | TRBV29-1
CASSSNIGTGGYEQYF | TGTGCCAGCAGCTCAAACATCGGGACTGGGGGCTACGAGCAGTACTTC | few | TRBJ2-7 | . | TRBV11-2
CAWRAGLAGVQTQYF | TGTGCCTGGAGGGCCGGACTAGCGGGAGTCCAGACCCAGTACTTC | . | TRBJ2-5 | TRBD2 | TRBV30
CASSWDRVSEKLFF | TGTGCCAGTAGTTGGGACAGGGTGTCTGAAAAACTGTTTTTT | few | TRBJ1-4 | TRBD1 | TRBV19
CASRPGVNTDTQYF | TGTGCCAGCAGGCCAGGGGTTAACACAGATACGCAGTATTTT | once | TRBJ2-3 | . | TRBV6-6
CASSVGQGHEQYF | TGTGCCAGCAGCGTAGGACAGGGCCACGAGCAGTACTTC | few | TRBJ2-7 | TRBD1 | TRBV5-4
CASSLNQGDNEQFF | TGTGCCAGCAGCTTAAACCAGGGGGACAATGAGCAGTTCTTC | . | TRBJ2-1 | TRBD1 | TRBV7-9
CASSQTGTGVAKLFF | TGTGCCAGCAGCCAAACCGGGACAGGGGTTGCGAAACTGTTTTTT | . | TRBJ1-4 | TRBD1 | TRBV4-2
CASSVGASGRAQETQYF | TGTGCCAGCAGCGTAGGGGCTAGCGGGAGGGCCCAAGAGACCCAGTACTTC | . | TRBJ2-5 | TRBD2 | TRBV9
CASSLRGTDTQYF | TGTGCCAGCAGCTTACGGGGCACAGATACGCAGTATTTT | . | TRBJ2-3 | . | TRBV11-2
CATSRDLSGQIYGYTF | TGTGCCACCAGCAGAGATCTTTCGGGACAAATCTACGGCTACACCTTC | . | TRBJ1-2 | . | TRBV15
CASSVFLVTDTQYF | TGTGCCAGCAGCGTCTTTTTAGTCACAGATACGCAGTATTTT | few | TRBJ2-3 | . | TRBV9
CATKLSGANVLTF | TGTGCCACCAAACTCTCTGGGGCCAACGTCCTGACTTTC | few | TRBJ2-6 | . | TRBV6-1
CASSLGGPGGETQYF | TGTGCCAGCAGCTTAGGGGGCCCCGGGGGGGAGACCCAGTACTTC | . | TRBJ2-5 | TRBD2 | TRBV7-2
CASSLAGTGEETQYF | TGCGCCAGCAGCTTGGCCGGGACAGGGGAAGAGACCCAGTACTTC | few | TRBJ2-5 | TRBD1 | TRBV5-1
CASSRGTASSYEQYF | TGTGCCAGCAGTCGAGGGACAGCGAGCTCCTACGAGCAGTACTTC | . | TRBJ2-7 | TRBD1 | TRBV6-5
CASSLRAAETQYF | TGTGCCAGCAGTTTAAGAGCGGCCGAGACCCAGTACTTC | . | TRBJ2-5 | . | TRBV27
CATSATGGNQPQHF | TGTGCCACCAGCGCTACAGGGGGCAATCAGCCCCAGCATTTT | . | TRBJ1-5 | TRBD1 | TRBV15